This entry lists 28 T cell receptor beta chains sequenced from one sample in a study of identical twins. One entry per CDR3 protein, called by TCRdb with MiXCR from the 5' RACE reads. The repertoire holds around 370,000 distinct CDR3 sequences, with 7% to 9.5% as singletons. Sequencing was carried out using naive T cells sorted from blood. These receptors all stem from a woman in her 50s in good health.

The V gene is TRBV11-2, the J gene TRBJ2-3; no clear D. The CDR3 spans 15 residues. V was clipped by 0 bases and J by 0 bases, with 7 bases between them. Germline V gene lookup returns CDR1 SGHAT and CDR2 FQNNGV. CDR3 DNA sequence: TGTGCCAGCAGCTTAGAAATCGGGAGCACAGATACGCAGTATTTT. Translated, it gives CASSLEIGSTDTQYF.

This clonotype came up a few times. The CDR3 DNA sequence: TGTGCCAGCAGCCAACCCTGGGACAAAAACATTCAGTACTTC. The encoded protein is CASSQPWDKNIQYF. The chain has TRBV7-6 and TRBJ2-4; D unclear. Deletions cut 5 bases from V and 3 bases from J, with 11 bases between. This CDR3 contains 14 residues. From germline, CDR1 is SGHVS and CDR2 FNYEAQ.

Many counts were recorded for this clonotype. V and J are TRBV4-1 and TRBJ1-5, with 7 positions matching TRBD1. This CDR3 spans 16 amino acids. Germline assignment: CDR1 MGHRA and CDR2 YSYEKL. The ends lost 4 bases at V and 0 bases at J; junction bases unmatched: 6. Here the CDR3 reads CASSLGGQDSNQPQHF. CDR3 DNA: TGCGCCAGCAGCCTTGGAGGACAGGATAGCAATCAGCCCCAGCATTTT.

J is TRBJ2-7 and V is TRBV27, with D maybe TRBD1 (6 bases). Looked up from germline, CDR1 is MNHEY and CDR2 is SMNVEV (reference sequence). Trimming cost V 5 bases and J 4 bases, with 12 bases left between them. The CDR3 totals 13 residues. The CDR3 spells CASSPTGWYEQYF. The CDR3 DNA reads TGTGCCAGCAGTCCGACAGGATGGTACGAGCAGTACTTC.

The rearrangement links TRBV19 to TRBJ2-1; tentatively, D is TRBD1 (6 bases). CDR1 is LNHDA and CDR2 is SQIVND in the germline V gene (reference sequence). This CDR3 contains 14 residues. Trimming took 9 bases from V and 8 from J, leaving 20 bases between them. The CDR3 nucleotides read TGTGCCAGCCGGCGGGCAGGGGCGGTCGATGAGCAGTTCTTC. Its protein product is CASRRAGAVDEQFF.

This clonotype showed up just a few times. The rearrangement links TRBV7-9 to TRBJ2-5; 10 positions agree with TRBD1. After removal of 5 bases from V and 0 bases from J, the junction contained 6 bases not matched to a gene. Germline assignment: CDR1 SEHNR and CDR2 FQNEAQ (reference sequence). The CDR3 length is 16 residues. CDR3 nucleotides: TGTGCCAGCAGCCGACAGGGGGCCTGGTACCAAGAGACCCAGTACTTC. Translation: CASSRQGAWYQETQYF.

The chain has TRBV28 and TRBJ2-1, with 9 bases matching TRBD2. Per germline, CDR1 MDHEN and CDR2 SYDVKM. J lost 6 bases, V lost 4 bases, and 7 bases had no gene match. This CDR3 has 15 residues. CDR3 bases: TGTGCCAGCAGTTCTCCCGGGACTAGCTCCAATGAGCAGTTCTTC. This sequence encodes CASSSPGTSSNEQFF.

This clonotype appeared many times. V and J are TRBV29-1 and TRBJ2-2, with 8 bases that match TRBD1. CDR1 is SQVTM, CDR2 ANQGSEA, per germline. Losses at the gene ends were 6 bases for V and 5 bases for J; bases not matched to a gene: 8. CDR3 size: 14 residues. The CDR3 region is CSVSRTGSTGELFF. CDR3 nucleotide sequence: TGCAGCGTGAGCCGGACAGGGAGTACCGGGGAGCTGTTTTTT.

V is TRBV12-3 or TRBV12-4 and J is TRBJ2-2, with a weak D call TRBD2 (6 bases). Trimming removed 7 bases at V and 1 base at J, with 13 bases between. This CDR3 is built from 15 residues. CDR3 nucleotides: TGTGCCAGCACCCCGGGAGTCTTGAACACCGGGGAGCTGTTTTTT. Its protein product is CASTPGVLNTGELFF.

The chain couples TRBV24-1 to TRBJ2-1, with a tentative D call TRBD1 (5 bases). Germline V gene data show CDR1 as KGHDR and CDR2 as SFDVKD. This CDR3 has 15 amino acids. V lost 1 base and J 7 bases, leaving 13 bases between the germline ends. Here the CDR3 reads CATSDFGHYWNEQFF. The CDR3 bases are TGTGCCACCAGTGATTTTGGACACTACTGGAATGAGCAGTTCTTC.

This clonotype was seen many times. The chain joins TRBV5-1 to TRBJ1-2, with 12 positions matching TRBD1. Germline CDR1 is SGHRS and CDR2 is YFSETQ. The V and J ends lost 4 bases and 7 bases, in that order; junction bases with no gene match: 8. The CDR3 is made up of 15 amino acids. The CDR3 here is CASSRGTGGIRGYTF. CDR3 sequence (DNA): TGCGCCAGCAGCCGAGGGACAGGGGGCATCCGTGGCTACACCTTC. Full variable domain (remainder filled in from reference TRBV5-1 and TRBJ1-2): KAGVTQTPRYLIKTRGQQVTLSCSPISGHRSVSWYQQTPGQGLQFLFEYFSETQRNKGNFPGRFSGRQFSNSRSEMNVSTLELGDSALYLCASSRGTGGIRGYTFGSGTRLTVV.

There are many counts of this clonotype. The V call is TRBV5-1, the J call TRBJ2-5; the D gene is possibly TRBD1 (5 bases). The CDR3 loop spans 13 amino acids. V was shortened by 4 bases and J by 1 base, with 8 bases between the two germline ends. CDR1 is SGHRS, CDR2 YFSETQ, per germline. CDR3 region: CASSQGSQETQYF. CDR3 in DNA: TGCGCCAGCAGCCAGGGAAGCCAAGAGACCCAGTACTTC.

J is TRBJ2-7 and V is TRBV4-1; no definite D call. This CDR3 region has 13 residues. The V and J ends lost 1 base and 6 bases respectively, with 10 bases between them. Germline CDR1 and CDR2: MGHRA and YSYEKL. In nucleotides, the CDR3 is TGCGCCAGCAGCCAAGTAGTTGACGGCGAGCAGTACTTC. Its protein is CASSQVVDGEQYF.

This clonotype was seen repeatedly, ten times or more. This chain joins TRBV20-1 and TRBJ2-3, with unresolved D. V was clipped by 5 bases and J by 5 bases, with 5 bases between them. Looked up from germline, CDR1 is DFQATT and CDR2 is SNEGSKA (reference sequence). CDR3 length: 10 residues. The CDR3 loop is CSALGDTQYF. The CDR3 DNA sequence: TGCAGTGCTCTGGGAGATACGCAGTATTTT.

This clonotype was detected only a few times. Germline and junction disagree at one end, which may indicate a read error. The V and J genes are TRBV12-3 or TRBV12-4 and TRBJ1-1, with D unresolved. This CDR3 contains 13 residues. CDR3 sequence (DNA): TGTGCCAGCAGATTAGGAACCAGAAATGAAGCTTTCTTT. Translation gives CASRLGTRNEAFF.

This clonotype appeared a few times. The chain recombines TRBV25-1 with TRBJ1-3, with D uncertain. This CDR3 comprises 14 residues. Trimming stripped 2 bases from V and 4 bases from J, with 9 bases between. CDR1 and CDR2 (germline): MGHDK, SYGVNS. The DNA of the CDR3 is TGTGCCAGCAGTGAACCGGGGATCGGAAACACCATATATTTT. Translating gives CASSEPGIGNTIYF.

This clonotype was observed many times. The chain links TRBV20-1 to TRBJ2-3; D is uncertain. V shed 6 bases and J shed 0 bases, with 16 bases lying between them. Germline values: CDR1 DFQATT, CDR2 SNEGSKA (reference sequence). This CDR3 spans 15 amino acids. Here the CDR3 DNA reads TGCAGTGCCCACGTGCGGCTGCTGAGCACAGATACGCAGTATTTT. Residues: CSAHVRLLSTDTQYF.

In this sample, this clonotype turned up a few times. The J gene is TRBJ2-7, the V gene TRBV7-9; the match to TRBD1 covers 11 bases. After removal of 5 bases from V and 4 bases from J, the junction contained 4 bases not matched to a gene. CDR1 and CDR2 (germline): SEHNR, FQNEAQ (reference sequence). The CDR3 has 14 amino acids. CDR3 protein: CASSPRDRGYEQYF. The CDR3, as DNA: TGTGCCAGCAGCCCCCGGGACAGGGGGTACGAGCAGTACTTC. Full variable domain (missing parts from reference TRBV7-9 and TRBJ2-7): DTGVSQNPRHKITKRGQNVTFRCDPISEHNRLYWYRQTLGQGPEFLTYFQNEAQLEKSRLLSDRFSAERPKGSFSTLEIQRTEQGDSAMYLCASSPRDRGYEQYFGPGTRLTVT.

This clonotype was counted only a few times. This sequence joins TRBV5-1 and TRBJ2-2, with a weak D call TRBD1 (6 bases). Trimming pared 4 bases from V and 5 bases from J, leaving 12 bases between. The CDR3 totals 14 residues. Germline V gene lookup returns CDR1 SGHRS and CDR2 YFSETQ. The CDR3 sequence: CASSQVQGTGELFF. The CDR3 bases are TGCGCCAGCAGCCAGGTCCAGGGGACCGGGGAGCTGTTTTTT.

This clonotype was recorded at least ten times. This rearrangement joins TRBV11-2 to TRBJ2-1; D unclear. Germline V gene sequence: CDR1 SGHAT, CDR2 FQNNGV. CDR3 length: 15 residues. Trimming took 5 bases from V and 8 from J, leaving 19 bases between them. CDR3 protein: CASSQFVTSDDEQFF. The DNA for the CDR3 is TGTGCCAGCAGCCAGTTCGTAACCTCGGACGATGAGCAGTTCTTC.

Many counts were recorded for this clonotype. CDR3 nucleotide sequence: TGCGCCAGCAGCTTAGGTACTCCTGCGTACAATGAGCAGTTCTTC. Translation: CASSLGTPAYNEQFF. The gene calls are TRBV5-1 and TRBJ2-1; D is ambiguous. The CDR3 sequence is 15 residues long. Germline CDR1 is SGHRS and CDR2 is YFSETQ. V was pared by 2 bases and J by 4 bases, with 13 bases between.

The chain links TRBV5-8 to TRBJ2-3, with 8 bases lining up with TRBD1. V was pared by 8 bases and J by 2 bases, with 13 bases of the junction left unmatched. This CDR3 spans 16 amino acids. Germline V gives CDR1 SGHTS, CDR2 YDEGEE. CDR3 nucleotides: TGTGCCAGTACCAGGGGGCTAGCGAGACTCACAGATACGCAGTATTTT. Protein product: CASTRGLARLTDTQYF.

This clonotype has at least ten counts. The chain recombines TRBV11-2 with TRBJ1-2, with 7 bases matching TRBD1. This CDR3 has 15 residues. Per germline, CDR1 SGHAT and CDR2 FQNNGV. V shed 1 base, J shed 4 bases, and the junction held 6 bases outside the gene matches. Here the CDR3 DNA reads TGTGCCAGCAGCTTAGTGGCAGGGGGAGGCTATGGCTACACCTTC. It is translated as CASSLVAGGGYGYTF.

This clonotype was counted only a few times. The rearrangement uses TRBV12-3 or TRBV12-4 and TRBJ1-1; 9 bases are shared with TRBD1. The junction had 7 bases not matched to a gene; V was cut back by 6 bases and J by 5 bases. The CDR3 has 14 amino acids. The DNA for the CDR3 is TGTGCCAGCAGCTACAGGGGGCGCGTGACTGAAGCTTTCTTT. Its translation: CASSYRGRVTEAFF.

This sequence joins TRBV10-2 and TRBJ2-7, with 12 bases identical to TRBD2. The J segment lost 5 bases and the V segment lost 6 bases, leaving 11 bases of the junction unmatched. The CDR3 spans 16 residues. CDR1 is WSHSY and CDR2 is SAAADI in the germline V gene. The CDR3 DNA reads TGCGCCAGCAGACCGGGACTAGCGGGTCGGAGGCACGAGCAGTACGTC. Translated, it gives CASRPGLAGRRHEQYV.

The V and J genes are TRBV29-1 and TRBJ2-7, with 8 bases matching TRBD1. CDR3 length equals 14 residues. V lost 4 bases and J lost 5; bases outside the gene matches: 10. The germline V gene has CDR1 SQVTM and CDR2 ANQGSEA. CDR3 sequence reads: CSVAPGGAWDEQYF. The CDR3 coding sequence is TGCAGCGTTGCCCCAGGGGGCGCTTGGGACGAGCAGTACTTC.

This clonotype was found many times. The chain uses TRBV10-3 and TRBJ1-2; D remains unclear. CDR3 length: 12 residues. CDR1 is ENHRY and CDR2 is SYGVKD in the germline V gene. Trimming left V 4 bases short and J 2 bases short, with 5 bases between. The CDR3 loop is CAISAGNYGYTF. CDR3 nucleotides: TGTGCCATCAGTGCGGGAAACTATGGCTACACCTTC.

This clonotype has only a few counts. The chain is built from TRBV27 and TRBJ2-3; TRBD2 might be the D (6 bases). The germline V and J ends were trimmed by 5 bases and 4 bases, with 13 bases remaining between them. The germline CDR1 and CDR2 sequences are MNHEY and SMNVEV (reference sequence). The CDR3 spans 14 residues. The CDR3 spells CASSPEGHSDTQYF. In DNA, the CDR3 is TGTGCCAGCAGTCCGGAGGGGCACTCAGATACGCAGTATTTT.